This T cell receptor beta chain was captured by sequencing in a study of blood T cell repertoires in COVID-19. Whole-study context: Collection of acute and convalescent COVID-19 samples took place in the United States, Italy and Spain.

The authors' processing: Nucleated cell counts were estimated from reference gene primer amplification. Assay: immunoSEQ multiplex PCR; the TCRdb copy retains only in-frame clones and omits some. Clone size and the V and J calls come from that table; the DNA yielded D and trimming. The table lists more than 200,000 clones, about 80% of them singletons. Trimming shortened V by 6 bases and J by 8 bases, and 20 bases separated the two germline ends. Germline V gives CDR1 KGHSH, CDR2 LQKENI. This CDR3 comprises 15 residues. The sample was peripheral blood. The TCR sequence derives from a man between 45 and 60 years old with active or convalescent COVID-19. The gene calls are TRBV18 and TRBJ2-1; TRBD2 might be the D (8 bases). CDR3 amino acids: CASSPPGLGGHEQFF. The CDR3 DNA follows: TGTGCCAGCTCGCCGCCGGGACTAGGGGGCCATGAGCAGTTCTTC.